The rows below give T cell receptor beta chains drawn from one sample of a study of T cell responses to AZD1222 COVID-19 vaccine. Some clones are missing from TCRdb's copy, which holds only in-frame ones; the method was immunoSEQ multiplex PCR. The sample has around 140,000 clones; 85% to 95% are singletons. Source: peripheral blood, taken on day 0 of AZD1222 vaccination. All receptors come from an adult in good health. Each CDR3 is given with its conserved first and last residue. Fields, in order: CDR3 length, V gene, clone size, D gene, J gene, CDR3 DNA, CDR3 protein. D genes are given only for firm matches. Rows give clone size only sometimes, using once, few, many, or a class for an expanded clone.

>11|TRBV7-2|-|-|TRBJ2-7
TGTGCCAGCAGTAGATCCGACGAGCAGTACTTC
CASSRSDEQYF
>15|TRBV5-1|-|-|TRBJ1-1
TGCGCCAGCAGCTTGGAGGGCAACTGGAACACTGAAGCTTTCTTT
CASSLEGNWNTEAFF
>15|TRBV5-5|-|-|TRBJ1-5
TGTGCCAGCAGCTTGGTACAGGGTAGTGTTCAGCCCCAGCATTTT
CASSLVQGSVQPQHF
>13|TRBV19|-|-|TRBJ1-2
TGTGCCAGCGAGAAAGGACATAACTATGGCTACACCTTC
CASEKGHNYGYTF
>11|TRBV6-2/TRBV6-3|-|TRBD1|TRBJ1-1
TGTGCCAGCAGCCGACAGGGGAAAGCTTTCTTT
CASSRQGKAFF
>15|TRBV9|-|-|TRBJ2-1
TGTGCCAGCAGCGTAGAGCAGGGGATGGAGAATGAGCAGTTCTTC
CASSVEQGMENEQFF
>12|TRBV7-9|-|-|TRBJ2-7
TGTGCCAGCAGCCTTCAAGGATACGAGCAGTACTTC
CASSLQGYEQYF
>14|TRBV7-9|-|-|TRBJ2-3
TGTGCCAGCAGCCCCCTTACTAGCACAGATACGCAGTATTTT
CASSPLTSTDTQYF
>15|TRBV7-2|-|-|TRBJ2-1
TGTGCCAGCAGCTTAGTCCCGCAGGGTTACGATGAGCAGTTCTTC
CASSLVPQGYDEQFF
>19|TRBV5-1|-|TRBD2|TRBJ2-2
TGCGCCAGCAGCCCTTCAAAACGATCGGGGGGGCCGGGCACCGGGGAGCTGTTTTTT
CASSPSKRSGGPGTGELFF
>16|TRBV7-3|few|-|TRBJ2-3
TGTGCCAGCAGCTTAGAGCAGATTTGGGACACAGATACGCAGTATTTT
CASSLEQIWDTDTQYF
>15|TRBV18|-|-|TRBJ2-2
TGTGCCAGCTCACCCAAGGGGCAGGGCACCGGGGAGCTGTTTTTT
CASSPKGQGTGELFF
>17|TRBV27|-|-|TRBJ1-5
TGTGCCAGCAGTTTATCTATCAGGGGCAAAGCTGGTCAGCCCCAGCATTTT
CASSLSIRGKAGQPQHF
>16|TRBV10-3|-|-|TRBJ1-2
TGTGCCATCAGTGAAATAGGAACACTCGGGGACTATGGCTACACCTTC
CAISEIGTLGDYGYTF
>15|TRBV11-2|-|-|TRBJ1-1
TGTGCCAGCAGCTACCCTTTGGGGCAGAACACTGAAGCTTTCTTT
CASSYPLGQNTEAFF
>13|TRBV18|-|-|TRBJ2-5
TGTGCCAGCTCACCACGGACGTTGGAGACCCAGTACTTC
CASSPRTLETQYF
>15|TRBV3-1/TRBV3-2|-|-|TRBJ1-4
TGTGCCAGCAGCCAAATGGCAGGACCTAATGAAAAACTGTTTTTT
CASSQMAGPNEKLFF
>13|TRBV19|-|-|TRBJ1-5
TGTGCCAGTAGTATAGGTACGGATCAGCCCCAGCATTTT
CASSIGTDQPQHF
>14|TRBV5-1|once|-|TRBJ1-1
TGCGCCAGCAGCTTGGTGGGGGGGTTTACTGAAGCTTTCTTT
CASSLVGGFTEAFF
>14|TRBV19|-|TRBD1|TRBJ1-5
TGTGCCAGTAGTATATCGGCAGGGGGGCAGCCCCAGCATTTT
CASSISAGGQPQHF
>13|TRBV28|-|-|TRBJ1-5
TGTGCCAGCAGTTCCGGGGGGGCGGAACGGCAGCATTTT
CASSSGGAERQHF
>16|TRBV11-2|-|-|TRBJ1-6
TGTGCCAGCAGCTTAGGGGGCTTCCCCCTGACCCCACCCCTCCACTTT
CASSLGGFPLTPPLHF
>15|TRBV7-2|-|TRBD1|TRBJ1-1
TGTGCCAGCAGCTTGGGGACAGGAAGTAGAACTGAAGCTTTCTTT
CASSLGTGSRTEAFF
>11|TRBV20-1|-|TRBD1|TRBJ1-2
TGCAGTGCTAGAGATCGGGACAGGGGCCCCTTC
CSARDRDRGPF
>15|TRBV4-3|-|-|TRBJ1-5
TGCGCCAGCAGCCAACAGTGGGCAGGGGATCAGCCCCAGCATTTT
CASSQQWAGDQPQHF
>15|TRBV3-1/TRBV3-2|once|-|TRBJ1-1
TGTGCCAGCAGCCAAGTTCACCTTAATGGGGCTGAAGCTTTCTTT
CASSQVHLNGAEAFF
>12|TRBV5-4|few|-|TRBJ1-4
TGTGCCAGCAGCCTCATAGGGGAAAAACTGTTTTTT
CASSLIGEKLFF
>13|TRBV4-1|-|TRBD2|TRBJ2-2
TGCGCCAGCAGCCAAGGGACTAGCGGGGAGCTGTTTTTT
CASSQGTSGELFF
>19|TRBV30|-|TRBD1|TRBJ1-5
TGTGCCTGGAGTCCTCCGGGACAGGGGTTGTCATTTAGCAATCAGCCCCAGCATTTT
CAWSPPGQGLSFSNQPQHF
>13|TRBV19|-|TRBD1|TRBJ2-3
TGTGCCAGTAGGGGACAGAACACAGATACGCAGTATTTT
CASRGQNTDTQYF
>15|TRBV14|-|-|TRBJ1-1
TGTGCCAGCAGCCAAGTAGGCAGGGCCTCGGATGAAGCTTTCTTT
CASSQVGRASDEAFF
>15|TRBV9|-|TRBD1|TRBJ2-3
TGTGCCAGCAGCCCCGACAGGGGGGGAACAGATACGCAGTATTTT
CASSPDRGGTDTQYF